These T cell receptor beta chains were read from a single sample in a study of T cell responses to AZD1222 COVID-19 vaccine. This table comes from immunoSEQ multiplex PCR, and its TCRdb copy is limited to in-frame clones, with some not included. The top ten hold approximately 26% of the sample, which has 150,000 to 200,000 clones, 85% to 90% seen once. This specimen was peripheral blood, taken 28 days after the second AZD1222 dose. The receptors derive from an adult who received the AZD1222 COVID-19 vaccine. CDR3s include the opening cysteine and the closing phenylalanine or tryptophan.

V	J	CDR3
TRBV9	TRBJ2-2	CASSVLAGDPGELFF
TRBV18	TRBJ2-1	CASSPPGVAITYNEQFF
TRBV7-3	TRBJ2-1	CASSLTIVGEQFF
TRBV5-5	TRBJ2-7	CASSLVGGGRAYEQYF
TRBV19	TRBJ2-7	CASSIVGQGAYEQYF
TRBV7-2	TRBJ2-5	CASSYQGMETQYF
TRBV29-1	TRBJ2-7	CSAKPPGQSSYEQYF
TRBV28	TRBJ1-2	CASSKNYGYTF
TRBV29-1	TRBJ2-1	CSVEVHGGAPYNEQFF
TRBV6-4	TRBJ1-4	CARTDRGLEKLFF
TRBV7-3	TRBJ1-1	CASSLMVGHSMAGAFF
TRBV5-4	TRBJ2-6	CASSEAGGFGANVLTF
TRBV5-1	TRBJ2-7	CASSLRDPYEQYF
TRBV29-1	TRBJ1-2	CSVEDPRGGLGGYTF
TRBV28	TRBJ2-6	CASSLFGRNSGANVLTF
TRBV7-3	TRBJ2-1	CASSPSALAGGLAYNEQFF
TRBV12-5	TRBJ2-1	CASGLFPGLAGSEQFF
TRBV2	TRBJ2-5	CASSGQPQETQYF
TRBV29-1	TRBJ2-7	CSVQTSLAYEQYF
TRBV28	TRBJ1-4	CASSRGRRTNEKLFF
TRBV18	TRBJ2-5	CASSYQARDVETQYF
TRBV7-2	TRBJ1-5	CASSPWTGTPIAISPRHF
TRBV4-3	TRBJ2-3	CASSRGTSGTDTQYF
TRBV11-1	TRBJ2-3	CASSRTTTDTQYF
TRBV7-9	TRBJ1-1	CALIRGQLSKGDTEAFF
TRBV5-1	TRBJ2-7	CASSSRDGSYEQYF
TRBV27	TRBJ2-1	CASSSELSSYNEQFF
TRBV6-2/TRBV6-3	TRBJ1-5	CASSWTGNQPQHF
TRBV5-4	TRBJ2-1	CASSLSGSSAYNEQFF
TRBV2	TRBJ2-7	CASSEASRVNYEQYF
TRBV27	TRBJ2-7	CASTPGTATWSYEQYF
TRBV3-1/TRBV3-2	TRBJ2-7	CASRLGGEQYF
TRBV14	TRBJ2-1	CASSPGLAGVRYNEQFF
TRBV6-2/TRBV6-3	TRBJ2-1	CASSSSGRFYNEQFF
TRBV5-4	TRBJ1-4	CASSFDSPTNEKLFF
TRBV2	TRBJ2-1	CASQEGPYNEQFF
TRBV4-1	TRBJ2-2	CASSQRVPSMNTGELFF
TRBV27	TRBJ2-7	CASSLSDWDRTTGEQYF
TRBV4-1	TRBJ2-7	CASSQGQRSKANYEQYF
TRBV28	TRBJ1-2	CASSLGDSYGYTF
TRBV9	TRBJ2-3	CASARPHTDTQYF
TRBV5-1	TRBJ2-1	CASSLGLAGGPYNEQFF
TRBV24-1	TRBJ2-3	CATSDWGTGRTDTQYF
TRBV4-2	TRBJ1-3	CASSPTPTGGYGNTIYF
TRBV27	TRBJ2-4	CASSNRDLKNIQYF
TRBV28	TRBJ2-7	CASSLPPAGEYEQYF
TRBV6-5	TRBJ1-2	CASSTGTGNYGYTF
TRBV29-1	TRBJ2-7	CSVQQGIYEQYF
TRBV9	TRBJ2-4	CASSVAPGGAKNIQYF
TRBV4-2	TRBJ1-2	CASSQVDDSYGYTF
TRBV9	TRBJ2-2	CASSGTGTGELFF
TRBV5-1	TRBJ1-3	CASSLGSKVGNTIYF